The clone carrying this TCR beta chain was seen a handful of times. Its antigen remains unknown. The sample comes from a study of T cell responses to AZD1222 COVID-19 vaccine. Whole-study findings and limits: Just a handful of AZD1222 recipients were seropositive at baseline. With two AZD1222 doses given, Spike-specific TCR breadth and depth both rose. Close to half of spike-specific TCRs reportedly recognize unmutated variant regions.

The table came from immunoSEQ multiplex PCR; TCRdb's copy has only in-frame clones and leaves some out. The sample has approximately 100,000 clones, over 75% seen once. This CDR3 spans 16 amino acids. Germline lookup yields CDR1 SGHDN and CDR2 FVKESK. Between the trimmed V and J ends, which lost 0 bases and 1 base, there was a span of 13 bases. The material was peripheral blood, obtained on day 0 of MenACWY control vaccination. The sequence derives from an adult in good health. J is TRBJ2-7 and V is TRBV14; D is unresolved. CDR3 protein: CASSQEARYLSYEQYF. The CDR3 DNA reads TGTGCCAGCAGCCAAGAAGCTAGGTACCTTTCCTACGAGCAGTACTTC.